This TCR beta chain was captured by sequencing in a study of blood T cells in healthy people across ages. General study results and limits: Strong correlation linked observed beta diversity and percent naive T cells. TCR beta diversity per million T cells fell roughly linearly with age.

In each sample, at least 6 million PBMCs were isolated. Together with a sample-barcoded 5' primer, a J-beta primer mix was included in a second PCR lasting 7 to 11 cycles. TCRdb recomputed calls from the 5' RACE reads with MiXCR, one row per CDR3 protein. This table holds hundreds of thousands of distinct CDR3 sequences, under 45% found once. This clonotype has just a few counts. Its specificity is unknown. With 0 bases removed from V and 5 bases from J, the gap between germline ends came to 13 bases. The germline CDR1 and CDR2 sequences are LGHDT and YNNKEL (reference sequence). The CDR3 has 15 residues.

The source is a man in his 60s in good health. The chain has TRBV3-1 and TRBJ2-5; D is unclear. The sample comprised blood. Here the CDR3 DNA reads TGTGCCAGCAGCCAAGATAGCAGCCCCCGCGAGACCCAGTACTTC. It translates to CASSQDSSPRETQYF.